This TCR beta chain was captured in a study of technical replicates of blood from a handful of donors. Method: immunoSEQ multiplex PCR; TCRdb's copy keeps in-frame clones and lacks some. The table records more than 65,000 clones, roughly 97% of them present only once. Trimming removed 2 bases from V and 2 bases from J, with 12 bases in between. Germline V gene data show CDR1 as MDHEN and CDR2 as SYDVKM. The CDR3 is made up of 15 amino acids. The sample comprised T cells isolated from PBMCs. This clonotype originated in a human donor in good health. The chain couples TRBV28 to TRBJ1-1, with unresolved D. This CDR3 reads CASSLATQFNTEAFF. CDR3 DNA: TGTGCCAGCAGTTTAGCGACACAATTCAACACTGAAGCTTTCTTT.